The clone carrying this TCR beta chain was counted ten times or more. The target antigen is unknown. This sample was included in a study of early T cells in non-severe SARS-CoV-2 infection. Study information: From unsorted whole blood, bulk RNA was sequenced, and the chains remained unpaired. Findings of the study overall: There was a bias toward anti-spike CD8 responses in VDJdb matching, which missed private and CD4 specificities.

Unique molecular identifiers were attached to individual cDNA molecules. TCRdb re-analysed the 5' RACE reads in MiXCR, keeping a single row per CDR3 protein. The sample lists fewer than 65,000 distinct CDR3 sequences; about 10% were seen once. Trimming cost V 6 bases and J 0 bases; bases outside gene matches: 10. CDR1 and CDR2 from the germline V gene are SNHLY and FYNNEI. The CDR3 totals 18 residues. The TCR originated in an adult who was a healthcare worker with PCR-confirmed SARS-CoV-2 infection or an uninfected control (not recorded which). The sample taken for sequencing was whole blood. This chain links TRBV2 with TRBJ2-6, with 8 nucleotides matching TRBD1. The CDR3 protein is CASRPPGTGISGANVLTF. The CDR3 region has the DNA TGTGCCAGCAGGCCCCCCGGGACAGGCATCTCTGGGGCCAACGTCCTGACTTTC.